This T cell receptor beta chain derives from a study of blood T cells in healthy people across ages. The study's findings and limits: A strong correlation between TCR beta diversity and naive T cell percentage was seen. Greater diversity and more naive CD4+ cells were seen in long-lived donors than in aged donors.

This CDR3 region has 13 residues. The germline gives CDR1 SGHRS, CDR2 YFSETQ. Trimming pared 1 base from V and 14 bases from J, leaving 13 bases between. A sample-barcoded 5' primer and a J-beta primer mix were used in a second PCR of roughly 7 to 11 cycles. A 12-random-nucleotide template-switch adaptor tagged each cDNA molecule. TCRdb re-called the 5' RACE reads through MiXCR, storing one row per CDR3 protein. The profile shows fewer than 950,000 distinct CDR3 sequences, about 55% of them singletons. This clonotype was observed a handful of times. Antigen unknown. The study recruited healthy Caucasian donors from Russia who were aged about 6 to 95.

The rearrangement uses TRBV5-1 and TRBJ1-6, with D uncertain. Sequencing used blood. This sequence originates from a man older than 75 in good health. The chain's CDR3 is CASSLKSAGTLHF. DNA of the CDR3: TGCGCCAGCAGCTTGAAGTCGGCGGGCACCCTCCACTTT.